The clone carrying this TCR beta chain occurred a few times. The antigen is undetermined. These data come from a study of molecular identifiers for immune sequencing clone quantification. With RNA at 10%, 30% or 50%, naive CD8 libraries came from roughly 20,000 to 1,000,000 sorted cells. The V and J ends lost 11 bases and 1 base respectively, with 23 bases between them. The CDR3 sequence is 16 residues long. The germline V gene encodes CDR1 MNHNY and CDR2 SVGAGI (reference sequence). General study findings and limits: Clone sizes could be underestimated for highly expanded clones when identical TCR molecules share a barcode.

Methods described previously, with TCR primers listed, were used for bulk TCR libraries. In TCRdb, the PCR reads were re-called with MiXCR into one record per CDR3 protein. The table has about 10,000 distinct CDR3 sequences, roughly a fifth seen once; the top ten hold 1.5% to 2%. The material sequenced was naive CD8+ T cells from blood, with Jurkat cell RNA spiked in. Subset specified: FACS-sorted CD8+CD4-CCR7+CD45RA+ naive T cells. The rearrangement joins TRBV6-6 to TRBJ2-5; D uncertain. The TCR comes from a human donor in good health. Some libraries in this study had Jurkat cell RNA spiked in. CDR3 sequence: CALGTRKFETQETQYF. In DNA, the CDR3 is TGTGCCCTCGGCACCAGAAAGTTCGAGACCCAAGAGACCCAGTACTTC.